Following are 3 T cell receptor beta chains from one sample sequenced in a study of cytomegalovirus exposure and HLA in healthy donors. Primers: 60 Vbeta forward and 13 Jbeta reverse. The assay was immunoSEQ multiplex PCR, and TCRdb's table has in-frame clones only and misses some. Here the sample spans about 140,000 clones, about 75% being singletons. Material for sequencing was PBMCs. These receptors originate from a woman aged 25 to 39 in good health and CMV-seronegative.

CDR3 coding DNA: TGTGCCAGCAGCGTAGGGACAGGGACCTACGAGCAGTACTTC. As protein: CASSVGTGTYEQYF. The chain employs TRBV9 and TRBJ2-7, with 8 nucleotides matching TRBD1. Germline lookup yields CDR1 SGDLS and CDR2 YYNGEE. The V and J ends lost 0 bases and 2 bases, in that order; junction bases with no gene match: 1. This CDR3 spans 14 amino acids.

This clone appeared a single time. The J gene is TRBJ1-2, the V gene TRBV5-4; TRBD1 matches at 10 bases. J was trimmed by 4 bases and V by 7 bases; bases with no gene match: 7. CDR1 SGHNT and CDR2 YYREEE come from the germline V gene (reference sequence). This CDR3 spans 14 amino acids. Written as DNA, the CDR3 is TGTGCCAGCGGAAGGACAGGGGGTTTCTATGGCTACACCTTC. Translated: CASGRTGGFYGYTF. Based on the CDR3 plus reference TRBV5-4 and TRBJ1-2, the full variable domain is ETGVTQSPTHLIKTRGQQVTLRCSSQSGHNTVSWYQQALGQGPQFIFQYYREEENGRGNFPPRFSGLQFPNYSSELNVNALELDDSALYLCASGRTGGFYGYTFGSGTRLTVV.

V is TRBV9 and J is TRBJ2-1; the match to TRBD1 covers 10 bases. Germline-derived CDR1 and CDR2 are SGDLS and YYNGEE. The CDR3 contains 15 residues. V trimming: 0 bases; J trimming: 4 bases; junction bases outside the gene matches: 1. The DNA of the CDR3 is TGTGCCAGCAGCGTAGGGGACAGGGGTTACAATGAGCAGTTCTTC. This sequence encodes CASSVGDRGYNEQFF.